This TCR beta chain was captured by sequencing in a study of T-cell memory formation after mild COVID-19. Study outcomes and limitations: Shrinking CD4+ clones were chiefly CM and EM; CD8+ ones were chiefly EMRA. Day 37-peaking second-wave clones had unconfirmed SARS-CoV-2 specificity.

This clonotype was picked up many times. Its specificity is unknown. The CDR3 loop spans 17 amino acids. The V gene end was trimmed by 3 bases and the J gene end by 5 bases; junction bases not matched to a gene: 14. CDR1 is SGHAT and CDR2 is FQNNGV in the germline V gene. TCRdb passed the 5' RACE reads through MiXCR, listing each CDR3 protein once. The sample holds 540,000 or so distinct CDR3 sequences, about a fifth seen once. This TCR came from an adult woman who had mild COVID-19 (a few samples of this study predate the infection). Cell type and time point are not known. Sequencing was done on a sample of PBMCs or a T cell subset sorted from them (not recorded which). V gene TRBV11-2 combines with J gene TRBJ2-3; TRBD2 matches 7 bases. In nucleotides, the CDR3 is TGTGCCAGCAGCTTTCTCCGTGGCCGGGGGGACGAAGATACGCAGTATTTT. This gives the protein CASSFLRGRGDEDTQYF.